Here is one TCR beta chain with its context. The antigen is not known. This table comes from immunoSEQ multiplex PCR, and its TCRdb copy is limited to in-frame clones, with some not included. The sample has approximately 30,000 clones, roughly two thirds seen once; the top ten hold approximately 10%. The sample originates from a study of vaccination effects on CD4 cells after COVID-19. Background on the study: All study participants received two doses of BNT162b2 or mRNA-1273 vaccine. Study-wide results and caveats: After vaccination of healthy people, only 1 of 255 vaccine-induced clones cross-reacted with common cold coronaviruses.

ViraFEST used viral peptide pools to expand antigen-specific CD4+ T cells before sequencing. Having been cultured for 10 days, the cells underwent CD4+ T cell isolation. In the vaccine recipients, nucleocapsid antibodies were negative and there was no prior SARS-CoV-2 infection. The researchers cultured some 2.1 million PBMC per well with 9.5 to 10 IU/ml IL-2 and approximately 9.9 ug/ml peptides. In the cultures, half the medium was exchanged for IL-2 medium on days 3 and 7. This specimen was CD4+ T cells from PBMCs cultured with SARS-CoV-2 spike peptides, taken before COVID-19 vaccination. This TCR was sampled from a human donor who received a COVID-19 vaccine.

The CDR3 protein is CASSLSGTGTDTQYF. For the CDR3, the DNA is TGCGCCAGCAGCCTCTCCGGGACTGGCACAGATACGCAGTATTTT. The V and J genes are TRBV5-1 and TRBJ2-3, with a weak D call TRBD2 (6 bases). The CDR3 loop spans 15 amino acids. Trimming removed 4 bases at V and 1 base at J, with 13 bases between. Looked up from germline, CDR1 is SGHRS and CDR2 is YFSETQ.